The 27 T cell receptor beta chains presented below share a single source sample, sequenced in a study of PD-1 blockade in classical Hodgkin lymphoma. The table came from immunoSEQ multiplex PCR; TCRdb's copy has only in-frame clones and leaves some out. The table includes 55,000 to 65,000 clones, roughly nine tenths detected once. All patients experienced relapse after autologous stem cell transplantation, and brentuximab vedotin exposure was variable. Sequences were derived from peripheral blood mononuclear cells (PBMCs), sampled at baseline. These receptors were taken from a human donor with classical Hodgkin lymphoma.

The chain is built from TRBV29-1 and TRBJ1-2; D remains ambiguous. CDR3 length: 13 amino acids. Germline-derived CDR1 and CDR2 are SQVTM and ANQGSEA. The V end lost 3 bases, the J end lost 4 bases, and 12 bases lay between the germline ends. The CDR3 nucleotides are TGCAGCGTTGATGACCGGGTAGCCTATGGCTACACCTTC. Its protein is CSVDDRVAYGYTF.

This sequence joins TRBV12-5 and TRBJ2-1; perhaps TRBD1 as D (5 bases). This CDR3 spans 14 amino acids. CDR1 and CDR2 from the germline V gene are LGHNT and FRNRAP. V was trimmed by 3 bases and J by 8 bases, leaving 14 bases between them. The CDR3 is CASGFGQGLYEQFF. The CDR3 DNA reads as TGTGCTAGTGGTTTCGGGCAGGGTTTATATGAGCAGTTCTTC.

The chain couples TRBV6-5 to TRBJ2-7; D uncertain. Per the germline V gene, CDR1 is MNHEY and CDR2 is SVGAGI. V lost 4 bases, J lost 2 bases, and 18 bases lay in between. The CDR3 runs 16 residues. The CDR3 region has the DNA TGTGCCAGCAGTTCGGTCGTCCAGTTGCCCCCCTACGAGCAGTACTTC. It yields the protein CASSSVVQLPPYEQYF.

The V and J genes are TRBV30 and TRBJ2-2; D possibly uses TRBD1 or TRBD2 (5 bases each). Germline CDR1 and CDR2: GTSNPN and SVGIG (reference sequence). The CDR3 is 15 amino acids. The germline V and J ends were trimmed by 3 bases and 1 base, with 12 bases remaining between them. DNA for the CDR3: TGTGCCTGGAGCAAGGGACCAGAGAACACCGGGGAGCTGTTTTTT. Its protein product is CAWSKGPENTGELFF.

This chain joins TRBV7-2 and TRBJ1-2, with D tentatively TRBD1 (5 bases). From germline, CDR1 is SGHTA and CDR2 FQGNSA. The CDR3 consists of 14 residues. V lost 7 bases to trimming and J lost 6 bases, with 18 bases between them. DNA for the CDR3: TGTGCCAGCACCCCCCCGGGACTATGGAATGGCTACACCTTC. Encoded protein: CASTPPGLWNGYTF.

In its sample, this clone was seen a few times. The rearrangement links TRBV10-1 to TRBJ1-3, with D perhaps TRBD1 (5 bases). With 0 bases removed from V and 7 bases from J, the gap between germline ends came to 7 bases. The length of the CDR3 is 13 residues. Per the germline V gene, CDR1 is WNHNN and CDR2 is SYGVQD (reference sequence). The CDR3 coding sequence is TGCGCCAGCAGTGAGTCGGGGACCAACACCATATATTTT. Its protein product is CASSESGTNTIYF.

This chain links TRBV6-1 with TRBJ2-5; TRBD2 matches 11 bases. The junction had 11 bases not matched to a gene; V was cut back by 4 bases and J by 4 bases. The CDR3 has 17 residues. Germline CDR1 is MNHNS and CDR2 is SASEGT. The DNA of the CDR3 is TGTGCCAGCAGTGTACGACTAGCGGGGACCACGGCAGAGACCCAGTACTTC. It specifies CASSVRLAGTTAETQYF.

The CDR3: CASSSLQGARNQPQHF. The CDR3 region has the DNA TGTGCCAGCAGTTCCCTTCAGGGGGCACGCAATCAGCCCCAGCATTTT. V and J are TRBV27 and TRBJ1-5; 8 bases are shared with TRBD1. Germline lookup yields CDR1 MNHEY and CDR2 SMNVEV (reference sequence). Unmatched junction bases numbered 7, after V lost 4 bases and J lost 2 bases. CDR3 length: 16 amino acids.

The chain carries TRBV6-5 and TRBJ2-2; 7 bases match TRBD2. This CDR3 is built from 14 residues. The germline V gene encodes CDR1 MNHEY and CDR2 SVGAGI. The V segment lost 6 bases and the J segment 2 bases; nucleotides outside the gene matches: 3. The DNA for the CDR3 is TGTGCCAGCAGACCGGGGGGAAACACCGGGGAGCTGTTTTTT. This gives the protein CASRPGGNTGELFF.

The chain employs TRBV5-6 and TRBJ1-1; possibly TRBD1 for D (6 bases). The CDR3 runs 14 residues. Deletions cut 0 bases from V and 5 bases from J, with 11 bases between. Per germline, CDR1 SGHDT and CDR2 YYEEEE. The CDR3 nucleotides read TGTGCCAGCAGCTTGGCTGGGGGCAGGACTGAAGCTTTCTTT. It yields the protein CASSLAGGRTEAFF.

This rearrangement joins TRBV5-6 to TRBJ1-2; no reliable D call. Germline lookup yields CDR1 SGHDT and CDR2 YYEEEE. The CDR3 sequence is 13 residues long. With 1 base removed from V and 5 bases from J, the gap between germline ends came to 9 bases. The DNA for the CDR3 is TGTGCCAGCAGCTTGCCAGACAAGTATGGCTACACCTTC. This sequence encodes CASSLPDKYGYTF.

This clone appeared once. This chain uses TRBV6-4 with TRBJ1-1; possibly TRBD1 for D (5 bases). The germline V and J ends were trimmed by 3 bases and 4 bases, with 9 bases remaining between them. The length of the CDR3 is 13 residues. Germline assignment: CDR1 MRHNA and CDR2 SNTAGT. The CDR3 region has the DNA TGTGCCAGCAGTGATCAGGGAAGCACTGAAGCTTTCTTT. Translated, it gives CASSDQGSTEAFF.

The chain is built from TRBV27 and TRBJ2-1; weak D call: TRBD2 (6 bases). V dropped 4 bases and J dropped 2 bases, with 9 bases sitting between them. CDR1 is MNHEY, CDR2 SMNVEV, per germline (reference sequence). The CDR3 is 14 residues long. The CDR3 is CASSYGGTYNEQFF. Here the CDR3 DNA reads TGTGCCAGCAGTTACGGGGGTACCTACAATGAGCAGTTCTTC.

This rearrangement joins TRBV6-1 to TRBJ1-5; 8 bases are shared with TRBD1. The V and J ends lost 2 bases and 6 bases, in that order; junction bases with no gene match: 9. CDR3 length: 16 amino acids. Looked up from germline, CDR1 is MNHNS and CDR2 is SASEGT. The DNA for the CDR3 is TGTGCCAGCAGTGAAAAAATAACAGGGGGTGGTCAGCCCCAGCATTTT. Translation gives CASSEKITGGGQPQHF.

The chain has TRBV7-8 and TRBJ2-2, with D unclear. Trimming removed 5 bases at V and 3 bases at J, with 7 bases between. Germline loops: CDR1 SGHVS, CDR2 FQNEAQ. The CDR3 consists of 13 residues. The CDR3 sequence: CASSGEYTGELFF. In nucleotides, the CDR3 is TGTGCCAGCAGCGGAGAGTACACCGGGGAGCTGTTTTTT.

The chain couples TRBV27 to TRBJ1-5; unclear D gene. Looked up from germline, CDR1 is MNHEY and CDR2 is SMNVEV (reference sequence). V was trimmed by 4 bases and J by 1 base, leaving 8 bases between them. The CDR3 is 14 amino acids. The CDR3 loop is CASSSAGSNQPQHF. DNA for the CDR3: TGTGCCAGCAGTTCGGCGGGAAGCAATCAGCCCCAGCATTTT.

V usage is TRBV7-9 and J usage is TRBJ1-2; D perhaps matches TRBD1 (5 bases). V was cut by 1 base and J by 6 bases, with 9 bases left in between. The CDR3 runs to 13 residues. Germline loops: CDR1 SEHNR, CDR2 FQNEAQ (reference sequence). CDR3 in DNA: TGTGCCAGCAGCTTAGGGGGCGGGAATGGCTACACCTTC. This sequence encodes CASSLGGGNGYTF.

For the CDR3, the DNA is TGTGCCAGCAGCGCGGGACAGAAGCACTATGGCTACACCTTC. It encodes CASSAGQKHYGYTF. The chain uses TRBV7-9 and TRBJ1-2; 7 bases are a match to TRBD1. The junction had 6 bases not matched to a gene; V was cut back by 5 bases and J by 3 bases. The CDR3 totals 14 residues. The germline V gene has CDR1 SEHNR and CDR2 FQNEAQ (reference sequence).

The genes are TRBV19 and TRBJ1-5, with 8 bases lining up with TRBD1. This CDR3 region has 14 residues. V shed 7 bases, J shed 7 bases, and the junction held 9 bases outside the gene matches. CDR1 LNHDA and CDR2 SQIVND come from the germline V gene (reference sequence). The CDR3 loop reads CASISGQGMQPQHF. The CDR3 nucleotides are TGTGCCAGTATCTCAGGACAGGGCATGCAGCCCCAGCATTTT. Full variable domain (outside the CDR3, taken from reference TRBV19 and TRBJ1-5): DGGITQSPKYLFRKEGQNVTLSCEQNLNHDAMYWYRQDPGQGLRLIYYSQIVNDFQKGDIAEGYSVSREKKESFPLTVTSAQKNPTAFYLCASISGQGMQPQHFGDGTRLSIL.

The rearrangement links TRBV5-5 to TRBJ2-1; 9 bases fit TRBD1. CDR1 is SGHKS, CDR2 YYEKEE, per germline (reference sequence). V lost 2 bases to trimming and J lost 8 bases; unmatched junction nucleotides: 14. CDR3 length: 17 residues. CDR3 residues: CASSLRSGTGSVDEQFF. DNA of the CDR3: TGTGCCAGCAGCTTACGGTCCGGGACAGGGTCGGTGGATGAGCAGTTCTTC.

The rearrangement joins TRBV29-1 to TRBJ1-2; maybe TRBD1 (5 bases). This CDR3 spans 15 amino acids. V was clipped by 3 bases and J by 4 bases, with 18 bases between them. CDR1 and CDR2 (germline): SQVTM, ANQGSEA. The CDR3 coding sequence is TGCAGCGTTGAGTCGGGGTCGGGGGGTGGCTATGGCTACACCTTC. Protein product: CSVESGSGGGYGYTF.

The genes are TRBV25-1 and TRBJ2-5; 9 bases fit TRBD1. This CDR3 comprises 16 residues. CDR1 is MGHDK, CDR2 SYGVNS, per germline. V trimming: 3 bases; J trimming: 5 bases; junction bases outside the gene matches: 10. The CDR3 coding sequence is TGTGCCAGCAGTGATTTCCTCGGGACAGGGAGGGAGACCCAGTACTTC. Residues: CASSDFLGTGRETQYF.

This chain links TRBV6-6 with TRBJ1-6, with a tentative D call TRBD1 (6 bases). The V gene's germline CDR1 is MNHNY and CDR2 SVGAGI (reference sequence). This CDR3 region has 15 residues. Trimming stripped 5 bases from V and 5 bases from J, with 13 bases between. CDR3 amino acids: CASSDRQVNNSPLHF. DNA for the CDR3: TGTGCCAGCAGTGACAGACAGGTGAATAATTCACCCCTCCACTTT.

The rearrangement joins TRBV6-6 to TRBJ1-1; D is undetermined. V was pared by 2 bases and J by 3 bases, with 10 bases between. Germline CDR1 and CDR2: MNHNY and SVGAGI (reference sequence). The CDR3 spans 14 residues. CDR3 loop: CASSYAGGDTEAFF. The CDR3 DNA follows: TGTGCCAGCAGTTACGCCGGTGGGGACACTGAAGCTTTCTTT.

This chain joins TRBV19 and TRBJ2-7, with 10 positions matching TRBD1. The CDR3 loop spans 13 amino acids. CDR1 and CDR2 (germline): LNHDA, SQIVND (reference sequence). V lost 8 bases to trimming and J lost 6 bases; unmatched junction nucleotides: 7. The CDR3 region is CASGDRGRSEQYF. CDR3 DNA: TGTGCCAGTGGTGACAGGGGGCGAAGCGAGCAGTACTTC.

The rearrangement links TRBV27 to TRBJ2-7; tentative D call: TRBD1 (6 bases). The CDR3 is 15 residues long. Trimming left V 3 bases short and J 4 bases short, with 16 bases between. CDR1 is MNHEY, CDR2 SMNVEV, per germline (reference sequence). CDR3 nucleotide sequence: TGTGCCAGCAGTTTGGAGCGGACAGAGAAATACGAGCAGTACTTC. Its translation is CASSLERTEKYEQYF.

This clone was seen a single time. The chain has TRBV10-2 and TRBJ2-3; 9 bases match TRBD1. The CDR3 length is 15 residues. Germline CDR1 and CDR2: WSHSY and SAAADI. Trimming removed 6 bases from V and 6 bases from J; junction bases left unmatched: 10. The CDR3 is CASSQGQGGWDTQYF. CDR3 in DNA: TGCGCCAGCAGCCAGGGACAGGGCGGTTGGGATACGCAGTATTTT.